This T cell receptor beta chain comes out of a study of neurological immune-mediated disorders (dated by TCRdb to 2018 to 2020). Some background on the complete study: Peripheral blood TCR-beta repertoires from HTLV-I-associated myelopathy (HAM/TSP) patients, multiple sclerosis patients and healthy controls were compared by UMI-based sequencing. The 106 TCR-beta libraries included longitudinal samples, technical triplicates and paired sorted CD4+ and CD8+ T-cell subsets alongside PBMC samples. The cohort included approximately 70 subjects: about 14 with HAM/TSP, about 34 with multiple sclerosis, and 20 or so healthy controls. General study outcomes and caveats: No identical CDR3 amino acid sequences were shared among expanded clones across subjects, suggesting private TCR-beta repertoires in all groups. TCR clonal expansion was highest in HAM/TSP patients and lowest in MS patients, with MS patients falling below even healthy controls.

This clonotype was seen many times. The antigen it recognizes is unknown. No clone much larger than this one lies a single base away; base qualities are absent. cDNA synthesis used template-switch 5'RACE with a primer carrying a 10-nucleotide random unique molecular identifier tagging each TCR transcript. Over 200 million TCR-beta sequences, covering 15-18 subjects, were produced in each sequencing run. Total RNA was extracted with the RNeasy kit. TCR-beta VDJ regions were amplified with primers for the TCR constant region and the 5'RACE anchor, using the KAPA Real-time Library Amplification kit. A first PCR added sample indexes and Illumina adaptors, and a second PCR then raised library yield. After Ampure bead purification, the TCR product of roughly 650 bp was size-selected on a 2% E-gel SizeSelection system. Before pooling, library quality was checked on a Bioanalyzer, concentration was measured with Qubit, and libraries were quantified with the Kapa Library Quantification kit. An Illumina HiSeq 2500 sequenced the libraries paired-end 2 x 150 bp. To increase sequence diversity, about 25-31% phiX was spiked into each library pool. In the authors' own workflow: Quality-filtered reads were processed with the UMI-based MiGEC pipeline, which removed over 80% of raw TCR sequences during error correction. IMGT germline references were used for aligning VDJ genes, and each clonotype was defined as a unique CDR3 amino acid sequence together with its V-J genes. Clonal expansion, Shannon diversity, and CDR3 relatedness (CalcPairwiseDistances, ClusterSamples) were evaluated with VDJtools, and phylogenetic trees were built with CLCbio workbench. Clones with at least 8 unique UMIs were defined as expanded, with this threshold being based on coefficient-of-variation modelling across technical triplicates. TCRdb reprocessed the public reads (quality trimming at Q25 with fastp, clone calling with MiXCR) and kept in-frame beta chains. CDR3 protein sequences are deduplicated, and each keeps its most common genes and DNA. The V and J calls were determined by TCRdb, not by the authors. This sample comprises tens of thousands of distinct CDR3 sequences, about 7% of them detected only once. About 4.6% of the sample rests with the top ten.

Blood bank volunteers in Maryland, USA served as the healthy controls. Unsorted PBMC libraries were generated from 2 million PBMCs stored in RNAlater at -80 °C until RNA extraction. Peripheral blood underwent Ficoll-Hypaque density gradient centrifugation to isolate PBMCs, which were then cryopreserved in liquid nitrogen. Sequencing was done on a sample of PBMCs. The receptor's source is a woman aged 40 to 50 in good health.

The nucleotide sequence reads TGTGCCTGGAGTGTGACATCTGGCTACACCTTC. Its protein product is CAWSVTSGYTF. The V and J segments used are TRBV30 and TRBJ1-2; the D gene cannot be named for sure. V is shortened by 0 bases, J by 7 bases, and the region joining them spans 6 bases. The CDR3 starts with the cysteine, ends with the phenylalanine, and has 11 residues. Just the 33-base CDR3 DNA is kept, in frame starting at base 1. CDR1 and CDR2 are drawn from the germline V gene (reference sequence): GTSNPN, SVGIG.